Listed here are 8 T cell receptor beta chains from one sample, sequenced in a study of beta chain features in type 1 diabetes. As every portion of the isolated RNA was reverse transcribed, the sequencing read expressed TCRB transcripts. Profiled with immunoSEQ multiplex PCR; TCRdb holds only in-frame clones, not every one. Altogether over 300,000 clones are present, 8% being singletons, with the ten largest covering around 0.45%. The sample was central memory CD4+ T cells from blood. Every receptor here comes from a woman younger than 35 in good health.

With respect to this clone: A clone one base away is much larger, so this may be a read error. The V and J genes are TRBV7-2 and TRBJ1-2; D is undetermined. V was clipped by 5 bases and J by 0 bases, with 1 base between them. Per germline, CDR1 SGHTA and CDR2 FQGNSA. CDR3 size: 11 residues. CDR3 DNA sequence: TGTGCCAGCAGCGCTAACTATGGCTACACCTTC. This gives the protein CASSANYGYTF. Combining the CDR3 with reference TRBV7-2 and TRBJ1-2 gives the whole variable domain GAGVSQSPSNKVTEKGKDVELRCDPISGHTALYWYRQSLGQGLEFLIYFQGNSAPDKSGLPSDRFSAERTGGSVSTLTIQRTQQEDSAVYLCASSANYGYTFGSGTRLTVV.

The genes are TRBV28 and TRBJ2-7; 11 nucleotides line up with TRBD2. The CDR3 runs to 15 residues. CDR1 and CDR2 from the germline V gene are MDHEN and SYDVKM. Trimming at V came to 6 bases and at J to 6 bases, leaving 10 bases not matched to a gene. The DNA for the CDR3 is TGTGCCAGCAGCTCACGACTAGCGGGGCGCGTCGAGCAGTACTTC. As protein: CASSSRLAGRVEQYF.

Turning to this clone: The sample holds other DNA sequences that translate to the same CDR3. The chain couples TRBV7-2 to TRBJ2-5; D possibly uses TRBD1 or TRBD2 (5 bases each). Germline assignment: CDR1 SGHTA and CDR2 FQGNSA. Trimming removed 1 base from V and 2 bases from J, with 8 bases in between. This CDR3 has 14 amino acids. The CDR3 DNA reads as TGTGCCAGCAGCTTAGGGTGGGGGCAAGAGACCCAGTACTTC. Its translation: CASSLGWGQETQYF.

The CDR3: CATSGSGRRDEQFF. In DNA, the CDR3 is TGTGCCACCAGCGGTAGCGGGAGACGCGATGAGCAGTTCTTC. The chain couples TRBV15 to TRBJ2-1, with 9 bases aligning to TRBD2. The CDR3 is made up of 14 amino acids. Looked up from germline, CDR1 is LNHNV and CDR2 is YYDKDF (reference sequence). The ends lost 5 bases at V and 8 bases at J; junction bases unmatched: 7.

The V and J genes are TRBV5-1 and TRBJ1-1, with 9 bases matching TRBD1. The CDR3 sequence is 16 residues long. J lost 3 bases, V lost 0 bases, and 6 bases had no gene match. Germline CDR1 and CDR2: SGHRS and YFSETQ. The CDR3 loop reads CASSLGTGERDTEAFF. CDR3 DNA sequence: TGCGCCAGCAGCTTGGGGACAGGGGAGCGGGACACTGAAGCTTTCTTT.

A few counts support this clone. The J gene is TRBJ1-4, the V gene TRBV16, with a possible D match to TRBD1 (6 bases). CDR1 KGHSY and CDR2 FQNENV come from the germline V gene. With 6 bases removed from V and 5 bases from J, the gap between germline ends came to 13 bases. The CDR3 contains 14 residues. The CDR3 nucleotides are TGTGCCAGCAGTCAAAACAGGGCAAATGAAAAACTGTTTTTT. Protein sequence: CASSQNRANEKLFF.

This clone was seen many times. The gene calls are TRBV10-3 and TRBJ2-1; 8 positions match TRBD2. This CDR3 is 16 amino acids long. V lost 4 bases and J lost 4; bases outside the gene matches: 9. Per the germline V gene, CDR1 is ENHRY and CDR2 is SYGVKD. The DNA for the CDR3 is TGTGCCATCAGTGTGGATCTTAGCGGGACGTACAATGAGCAGTTCTTC. Translated, it gives CAISVDLSGTYNEQFF.

This clone has just a few counts. The chain uses TRBV7-9 and TRBJ1-4; no clear D. The germline gives CDR1 SEHNR, CDR2 FQNEAQ (reference sequence). V was trimmed by 5 bases and J by 5 bases, leaving 9 bases between them. The length of the CDR3 is 13 residues. The CDR3 region has the DNA TGTGCCAGCAGCGGGGTCTCAAATGAAAAACTGTTTTTT. This codes for CASSGVSNEKLFF.